The clone carrying this TCR beta chain was seen repeatedly, ten times or more. The antigen remains undetermined. The junction differs from germline at one of its ends, possibly a read error. The CDR3 covers 15 residues. Germline V CDR1 and CDR2: MDHEN, SYDVKM. TCRdb called the reads again in MiXCR, with one record for every CDR3 protein. The top ten hold 10% of the sample, which has hundreds of thousands of distinct CDR3 sequences, approximately 11% seen once. These data come from a study of T cell repertoires in cytomegalovirus infection. Across the study: Indications came from public TCR beta signatures; they pointed to CMV infection and to a matching HLA type.

General study results and limits: CMV carriers having the relevant HLA were flagged by cumulative public TCR beta family frequency. Clonotypes of TCR beta that were HLA-C-restricted and CMV-specific dominated the ex vivo response.

Material for sequencing was PBMCs. The chain recombines TRBV28 with TRBJ2-1, with D unclear. The sequence derives from a human donor in good health (CMV status not recorded). Some clones in this sample may be carry-over from other donors' samples. CDR3 DNA: TGTGCCAGCAGTCTACGGAGCAGGTCCTACGATGAGCAGTTCTTC. It translates to CASSLRSRSYDEQFF.